The clone carrying this T cell receptor (beta chain) has at least ten counts. This record belongs to a study of T-cell reconstitution after alpha-beta-depleted transplantation in children. Researchers prepared the TCRbeta library using unique molecular identifiers, the study reports. MiXCR, applied by TCRdb to the PCR reads, yields one record per CDR3 protein. The table has some 440,000 distinct CDR3 sequences, under 20% seen once. Sequences were derived from PBMCs, mostly from graft donor cells, sampled 360 days after TCRalphabeta/CD19-depleted stem cell transplant. This sequence was found in a boy younger than two who had a stem cell transplant for Wiskott-Aldrich syndrome, so the T cells may come from the graft donor.

CDR3 residues: CASSLAPGGPYNEQFF. The DNA of the CDR3 is TGTGCCAGCAGTTTAGCGCCGGGAGGGCCTTACAATGAGCAGTTCTTC. This chain uses TRBV12-3 or TRBV12-4 with TRBJ2-1, with 8 bases fitting TRBD2. Trimming cost V 0 bases and J 4 bases; bases outside gene matches: 5. CDR3 length: 16 amino acids.